The entry that follows covers one TCR beta chain sequence. Original processing notes: Cell counts per sample came from amplifying reference gene primers. TCRdb keeps only in-frame clones here, not all; method: immunoSEQ multiplex PCR. The DNA gave D and trimming, while V, J and clone size come from that table. The sample lists about 150,000 clones, about four fifths occurring once. The source of the sample is a study of blood T cell repertoires in COVID-19. At the level of the study: The origin of the acute and convalescent COVID-19 samples was the United States, Italy and Spain. In each case, the material was cDNA or gDNA derived from T cells, B-cell-depleted T cells, or PBMCs.

Germline CDR1 reads MNHEY; CDR2 reads SVGAGI. CDR3 length equals 13 residues. V lost 7 bases and J 7 bases, leaving 16 bases between the germline ends. The sequenced material came from peripheral blood. The gene calls are TRBV6-5 and TRBJ1-1, with D perhaps matching TRBD1 (5 bases). The TCR was taken from a woman aged 80 or over with acute or convalescent COVID-19. The CDR3 here is CASTRTGGDEAFF. CDR3 DNA: TGTGCCAGCACCAGGACCGGGGGGGATGAAGCTTTCTTT.